This T cell receptor beta chain was observed in a study of blood T cells in healthy people across ages. Whole-study results and caveats: It was not known whether donors were CMV positive (a possible confounder of expanded clonotype changes). Naive CD4+ cell counts and diversity both ran higher in long-lived than in aged donors.

This CDR3 region has 13 residues. Trimming took 7 bases from V and 4 from J, leaving 10 bases between them. Germline V gives CDR1 MNHEY, CDR2 SVGAGI. This clonotype came up once. Its antigen is unknown. PCR was performed a second time for about 6 to 12 cycles using a sample-barcoded 5' primer and a J-beta primer mix. MiXCR, applied by TCRdb to the 5' RACE reads, yields one record per CDR3 protein. The table lists roughly 1,700,000 distinct CDR3 sequences, 28% of them singletons. The sample consisted of blood. The receptor's source is a woman aged 30 to 39 in good health. V and J are TRBV6-5 and TRBJ2-2, with D unresolved. CDR3 in DNA: TGTGCCAGCACCGAATCGGGCACCGGGGAGCTGTTTTTT. Protein sequence: CASTESGTGELFF.